This T cell receptor (beta chain) was found in a study of technical replicates of blood from a few donors. CDR3 length: 14 residues. Germline trimming cut 6 bases from V and 3 bases from J; bases unmatched to any gene: 4. Germline-derived CDR1 and CDR2 are MNHEY and SMNVEV (reference sequence). Only in-frame clones appear in the TCRdb table, and some are missing; sequencing was by immunoSEQ multiplex PCR. The sample lists some 80,000 clones; around 97% were seen once. The V and J genes are TRBV27 and TRBJ1-5, with 8 nucleotides matching TRBD1. The sequence was collected from a human donor in good health. Source material: T cells isolated from PBMCs. The CDR3 loop is CASSQGADNQPQHF. The CDR3 DNA is TGTGCCAGCAGCCAGGGGGCCGACAATCAGCCCCAGCATTTT.